This T cell receptor (beta chain) was captured in a study of shared clonotypes between healthy human individuals. Of note for this clone: Antigen unknown.

The genomic DNA of each subset was split evenly across several immunoSEQ plates. Repertoires were generated with immunoSEQ multiplex PCR, while TCRdb's copy carries only in-frame clones and drops some. The table records about 710,000 clones, roughly 72% of them present only once. The V and J ends lost 6 bases and 3 bases respectively, with 15 bases between them. The CDR3 runs 14 residues. Germline CDR1 is MDHEN and CDR2 is SYDVKM. Study-level points and caveats: Some naive CD4 clonotypes, around 5%, turned up in common across a few donors. The genetic and exposure-history diversity represented was limited by few donors.

The sample consisted of memory CD4+ T cells sorted from blood. As for subset: CD45RA-negative fraction. The TCR originated in a woman aged 25 to 39 in good health. This chain links TRBV28 with TRBJ2-7, with D hard to call. The CDR3 region has the DNA TGTGCCAGCAGGTCGCCGGGCCACAACTACGAGCAGTACTTC. It codes for CASRSPGHNYEQYF.